The 21 T cell receptor beta chains listed next were all sequenced from one sample in a study of T cells in Graves' hyperthyroidism and ophthalmopathy. Template material for amplifying TCR beta CDR3 regions consisted of RNA transcripts. A set of HTBI primers served as the primers for a first-round RT-PCR of the TCR CDR3. Using its own MiXCR run on the multiplex PCR reads, TCRdb lists one record per CDR3 protein. The sample holds approximately 720,000 distinct CDR3 sequences, under 20% seen once. Sequencing input: blood. These receptors all come from a woman aged 50 to 60 with Graves' hyperthyroidism that later progressed to Graves' ophthalmopathy.

This clonotype was counted only a few times. The chain links TRBV6-1 to TRBJ1-2; D might be TRBD1 (6 bases). The CDR3 sequence is 15 residues long. The V and J ends lost 6 bases and 1 base respectively, with 15 bases between them. The germline V gene encodes CDR1 MNHNS and CDR2 SASEGT. In nucleotides, the CDR3 is TGTGCCAGCAGCTCCCGGGACAAGCTTAACTATGGCTACACCTTC. Encoded protein: CASSSRDKLNYGYTF.

This clonotype was observed many times. The rearrangement links TRBV6-1 to TRBJ1-1; 7 bases line up with TRBD1. This CDR3 spans 15 amino acids. The germline gives CDR1 MNHNS, CDR2 SASEGT. The J segment lost 0 bases and the V segment lost 5 bases, leaving 6 bases of the junction unmatched. The CDR3 reads CASSPVTGMNTEAFF. CDR3 nucleotide sequence: TGTGCCAGCAGTCCCGTGACAGGGATGAACACTGAAGCTTTCTTT.

This clonotype was counted at least ten times. The chain has TRBV3-1 and TRBJ1-4; D uncertain. There are 16 residues in the CDR3. With 0 bases removed from V and 3 bases from J, the gap between germline ends came to 11 bases. Looked up from germline, CDR1 is LGHDT and CDR2 is YNNKEL (reference sequence). CDR3 protein: CASSQEGYSSNEKLFF. In DNA form, the CDR3 reads TGTGCCAGCAGCCAAGAAGGCTACAGTTCTAATGAAAAACTGTTTTTT.

In this sample, this clonotype turned up a few times. The J gene is TRBJ1-4, the V gene TRBV7-9; maybe TRBD1 (6 bases). V lost 3 bases and J 4 bases, leaving 12 bases between the germline ends. The CDR3 covers 15 residues. Germline CDR1 reads SEHNR; CDR2 reads FQNEAQ (reference sequence). DNA of the CDR3: TGTGCCAGCAGCTTCGGGGGGCAGGATAATGAAAAACTGTTTTTT. It yields the protein CASSFGGQDNEKLFF.

This clonotype has more than one count but fewer than ten. The genes are TRBV7-3 and TRBJ2-5; D may correspond to TRBD1 or TRBD2 (5 bases each). The CDR3 covers 15 residues. V lost 5 bases to trimming and J lost 5 bases, with 18 bases between them. CDR1 SGHTA and CDR2 FQGTGA come from the germline V gene. CDR3 sequence reads: CASSAGTVPGETQYF. CDR3 DNA: TGTGCCAGCAGCGCTGGGACGGTCCCTGGGGAGACCCAGTACTTC.

This clonotype appeared a few times. The genes are TRBV9 and TRBJ1-1; D not resolved. The CDR3 spans 14 residues. Germline V gene data show CDR1 as SGDLS and CDR2 as YYNGEE. The V end lost 0 bases, the J end lost 7 bases, and 13 bases lay between the germline ends. As DNA, the CDR3 is TGTGCCAGCAGCGTAGATTACAGTCGCGGTGAAGCTTTCTTT. It encodes CASSVDYSRGEAFF.

The chain combines TRBV19 with TRBJ1-2, with TRBD1 matching over 10 bases. The CDR3 contains 14 residues. Trimming at V came to 3 bases and at J to 7 bases, leaving 5 bases not matched to a gene. In germline, CDR1 is LNHDA, CDR2 SQIVND (reference sequence). CDR3 sequence: CASSIGDRGGGYTF. In DNA form, the CDR3 reads TGTGCCAGTAGTATTGGGGACAGGGGTGGTGGCTACACCTTC.

This clonotype was detected only a few times. V usage is TRBV6-1 and J usage is TRBJ1-3, with no clear D. V was clipped by 2 bases and J by 0 bases, with 8 bases between them. Germline V lookup: CDR1 MNHNS, CDR2 SASEGT. The CDR3 sequence is 15 residues long. The CDR3 spells CASSEHGFSGNTIYF. The CDR3 nucleotides are TGTGCCAGCAGTGAACACGGTTTCTCTGGAAACACCATATATTTT.

This clonotype was found a few times. The chain links TRBV19 to TRBJ1-2; TRBD1 agrees at 8 bases. Germline CDR1 and CDR2: LNHDA and SQIVND (reference sequence). The CDR3 extends over 14 amino acids. The trim removed 5 bases at V and 4 bases at J, leaving 6 bases unmatched. DNA for the CDR3: TGTGCCAGTAGTGCCCGGACAGGGACCTATGGCTACACCTTC. It yields the protein CASSARTGTYGYTF.

This clonotype was detected ten times or more. The V and J genes are TRBV12-3 or TRBV12-4 and TRBJ1-4; D is ambiguous. V lost 4 bases to trimming and J lost 4 bases, with 13 bases between them. The CDR3 is made up of 15 amino acids. The CDR3 DNA reads as TGTGCCAGCAGTTCCCACCTAGGCAGTAATGAAAAACTGTTTTTT. This sequence encodes CASSSHLGSNEKLFF.

This chain joins TRBV30 and TRBJ2-7, with D tentatively TRBD1 or TRBD2 (5 bases each). Trimming left V 2 bases short and J 5 bases short, with 16 bases between. This CDR3 region has 14 residues. Germline lookup yields CDR1 GTSNPN and CDR2 SVGIG (reference sequence). The DNA of the CDR3 is TGTGCCTGGAGTTCGTTAGCCCGGGGCCACGAGCAGTACTTC. It specifies CAWSSLARGHEQYF.

This clonotype turned up a few times. The chain couples TRBV11-1 to TRBJ1-4; D gene ambiguous. Germline V gives CDR1 SGHAT, CDR2 FQDESV (reference sequence). Trimming shortened V by 8 bases and J by 0 bases, and 16 bases separated the two germline ends. The CDR3 consists of 16 residues. The CDR3 region is CASGRNQAATNEKLFF. As DNA, the CDR3 is TGTGCCAGCGGACGGAATCAGGCCGCAACTAATGAAAAACTGTTTTTT.

The chain employs TRBV6-1 and TRBJ1-5; no definite D call. Looked up from germline, CDR1 is MNHNS and CDR2 is SASEGT. Between the trimmed V and J ends, which lost 6 bases and 1 base, there was a span of 16 bases. The CDR3 is 16 amino acids. This CDR3 reads CASRSSRTMSNQPQHF. CDR3 DNA sequence: TGTGCCAGCAGATCCAGTCGGACCATGAGCAATCAGCCCCAGCATTTT.

This clonotype showed up many times. The V call is TRBV2, the J call TRBJ2-5; 11 nucleotides align to TRBD2. The ends lost 2 bases at V and 7 bases at J; junction bases unmatched: 9. This CDR3 has 16 residues. Germline CDR1 reads SNHLY; CDR2 reads FYNNEI. The CDR3, as DNA: TGTGCCAGCAGTGAACCGACTAGCGGGGTTCGAGTGACCCAGTACTTC. Translation gives CASSEPTSGVRVTQYF.

This clonotype was detected many times. The rearrangement joins TRBV6-1 to TRBJ2-7, with D possibly being TRBD2 (6 bases). The CDR3 contains 15 residues. CDR1 is MNHNS and CDR2 is SASEGT in the germline V gene. V was pared by 5 bases and J by 0 bases, with 14 bases between. As DNA, the CDR3 is TGTGCCAGCAGTCCCTCCGGGGACTTCTCCTACGAGCAGTACTTC. Translating it yields CASSPSGDFSYEQYF.

This clonotype was counted many times. This chain connects TRBV2 to TRBJ1-1; 9 bases line up with TRBD1. The CDR3 has 14 residues. V dropped 2 bases and J dropped 4; count of bases not matched to a gene: 2. The germline gives CDR1 SNHLY, CDR2 FYNNEI. Here the CDR3 DNA reads TGTGCCAGCAGTGAAAAGGACAGGGGCACTGAAGCTTTCTTT. This gives the protein CASSEKDRGTEAFF.

The V gene is TRBV27, the J gene TRBJ2-7; D may be TRBD2 (6 bases). The V and J ends lost 5 bases and 1 base respectively, with 12 bases between them. CDR1 MNHEY and CDR2 SMNVEV come from the germline V gene (reference sequence). The CDR3 loop spans 14 amino acids. This CDR3 is CASSPRDLSYEQYF. The CDR3 nucleotides are TGTGCCAGCAGTCCGCGGGACTTATCCTACGAGCAGTACTTC.

There are many counts of this clonotype. This sequence joins TRBV7-8 and TRBJ2-7; no firm D call. Germline loops: CDR1 SGHVS, CDR2 FQNEAQ. Trimming took off 3 bases at V and 6 bases at J, with 12 bases between the two ends. The CDR3 is 13 amino acids. The CDR3 protein is CASSLLWPLEQYF. CDR3 DNA: TGTGCCAGCAGCTTGCTGTGGCCCCTCGAGCAGTACTTC.

The rearrangement uses TRBV18 and TRBJ2-5; tentatively, D is TRBD1 (5 bases). Germline loops: CDR1 KGHSH, CDR2 LQKENI. The CDR3 runs to 15 residues. V was cut by 5 bases and J by 3 bases, with 16 bases left in between. The CDR3: CASSGARQIEETQYF. The CDR3 DNA follows: TGTGCCAGCTCAGGCGCCAGACAGATCGAAGAGACCCAGTACTTC.

This clonotype was recorded many times. The chain links TRBV20-1 to TRBJ1-6; TRBD1 matches 8 bases. The CDR3 loop spans 15 amino acids. The trim removed 0 bases at V and 13 bases at J, leaving 11 bases unmatched. The germline gives CDR1 DFQATT, CDR2 SNEGSKA (reference sequence). The CDR3 region has the DNA TGCAGTGCTAGAGAACCCGGGACAGGATTCTTTCCCCTCCACTTT. Its translation: CSAREPGTGFFPLHF.

This chain connects TRBV28 to TRBJ1-1; D is perhaps TRBD1 (6 bases). Trimming pared 6 bases from V and 6 bases from J, leaving 23 bases between. This CDR3 comprises 16 residues. Germline lookup yields CDR1 MDHEN and CDR2 SYDVKM. In DNA form, the CDR3 reads TGTGCCAGCAGCCCGGGGGGGGCGGGACAAAGGGCTGAAGCTTTCTTT. Amino acids: CASSPGGAGQRAEAFF.